Shown below are 11 T cell receptor beta chains from a single sample sequenced in a study of T-cell memory formation after mild COVID-19. TCRdb used MiXCR to reprocess the 5' RACE reads, holding one entry per CDR3 protein. The table records hundreds of thousands of distinct CDR3 sequences, under 30% of them present only once. Sequencing used PBMCs or a T cell subset sorted from them (not recorded which). All receptors come from an adult woman who had mild COVID-19 (a few samples of this study predate the infection). Cell type and time point are not known.

The chain is built from TRBV11-3 and TRBJ2-1, with TRBD2 identical over 8 bases. The germline V gene has CDR1 SGHNT and CDR2 YENEEA. V lost 6 bases to trimming and J lost 4 bases; unmatched junction nucleotides: 5. The CDR3 consists of 14 residues. This CDR3 reads CASRETSGYNEQFF. The CDR3 coding sequence is TGTGCCAGCAGGGAAACTAGCGGTTACAATGAGCAGTTCTTC. The variable domain in full, completed from reference TRBV11-3 and TRBJ2-1, reads EAGVVQSPRYKIIEKKQPVAFWCNPISGHNTLYWYLQNLGQGPELLIRYENEEAVDDSQLPKDRFSAERLKGVDSTLKIQPAELGDSAVYLCASRETSGYNEQFFGPGTRLTVL.

The J gene is TRBJ2-5, the V gene TRBV6-6; D gene uncertain. The V gene's germline CDR1 is MNHNY and CDR2 SVGAGI (reference sequence). The CDR3 loop spans 14 amino acids. Trimming pared 6 bases from V and 5 bases from J, leaving 16 bases between. The CDR3 spells CASRDGPSGETQYF. The CDR3 coding sequence is TGTGCCAGCAGGGATGGACCCTCCGGGGAGACCCAGTACTTC.

This clonotype turned up a few times. The V and J genes are TRBV7-9 and TRBJ1-4; 9 bases match TRBD1. This CDR3 is built from 14 residues. Losses at the gene ends were 5 bases for V and 7 bases for J; bases not matched to a gene: 5. Germline CDR1 SEHNR, CDR2 FQNEAQ (reference sequence). For the CDR3, the DNA is TGTGCCAGCAGCCAGACAGGGGGGAGTGAAAAACTGTTTTTT. Translation: CASSQTGGSEKLFF.

The chain carries TRBV6-5 and TRBJ2-1, with 10 bases lining up with TRBD1. The CDR3 spans 15 residues. The V gene's germline CDR1 is MNHEY and CDR2 SVGAGI. V was pared by 2 bases and J by 4 bases, with 2 bases of the junction left unmatched. DNA for the CDR3: TGTGCCAGCAGTTACGGACAGGGGGTATACAATGAGCAGTTCTTC. Its translation: CASSYGQGVYNEQFF.

The gene calls are TRBV12-3 or TRBV12-4 and TRBJ2-3; 10 positions match TRBD2. Trimming at V came to 5 bases and at J to 5 bases, leaving 13 bases not matched to a gene. CDR3 size: 17 residues. The DNA of the CDR3 is TGTGCCAGCAGTCTTCACGGAGCGGGAGGGCCAGGAGATACGCAGTATTTT. Translated: CASSLHGAGGPGDTQYF.

V is TRBV12-3 or TRBV12-4 and J is TRBJ1-1; maybe TRBD1 (5 bases). The V end was cut by 3 bases, the J end by 4 bases, with 15 bases between. The CDR3 extends over 15 amino acids. The CDR3 reads CASSLERAGGTEAFF. CDR3 DNA: TGTGCCAGCAGTTTGGAGAGGGCGGGGGGCACTGAAGCTTTCTTT.

This clonotype has a handful of counts. The chain combines TRBV20-1 with TRBJ2-5; TRBD2 aligns across 8 bases. From germline, CDR1 is DFQATT and CDR2 SNEGSKA (reference sequence). The V segment lost 1 base and the J segment 5 bases; nucleotides outside the gene matches: 12. This CDR3 comprises 16 residues. This CDR3 is CSARGGTRGGEETQYF. Here the CDR3 DNA reads TGCAGTGCTAGAGGTGGGACTAGGGGTGGTGAGGAGACCCAGTACTTC.

The rearrangement uses TRBV18 and TRBJ2-7, with 9 bases that match TRBD2. The germline gives CDR1 KGHSH, CDR2 LQKENI. The CDR3 extends over 12 amino acids. J gave up 6 bases and V 10 bases, and 7 bases lay outside the gene matches. The CDR3 DNA sequence: TGTGCCACCGCGGGGGGGTCGGCCGAGCAGTACTTC. This gives the protein CATAGGSAEQYF.

This clonotype was observed a handful of times. The CDR3 loop is CASSWGTSGGWTQYF. In DNA form, the CDR3 reads TGTGCCAGCAGTTGGGGGACTAGCGGGGGGTGGACCCAGTACTTC. The V and J genes are TRBV6-5 and TRBJ2-5; 15 positions agree with TRBD2. V lost 4 bases, J lost 7 bases, and 4 bases stayed unmatched. Germline values: CDR1 MNHEY, CDR2 SVGAGI. This CDR3 has 15 residues.

V and J are TRBV7-2 and TRBJ2-7, with a weak D call TRBD2 (5 bases). This CDR3 contains 13 residues. Trimming pared 6 bases from V and 3 bases from J, leaving 12 bases between. CDR1 and CDR2 (germline): SGHTA, FQGNSA. The CDR3 here is CASSLNEGYEQYF. DNA for the CDR3: TGTGCCAGCAGTTTAAACGAGGGCTACGAGCAGTACTTC.

In its sample, this clonotype was seen a few times. This rearrangement joins TRBV2 to TRBJ1-5; 8 positions match TRBD1. The CDR3 sequence is 14 residues long. CDR1 and CDR2 from the germline V gene are SNHLY and FYNNEI. V shed 6 bases, J shed 6 bases, and the junction held 7 bases outside the gene matches. The CDR3 sequence: CASRFQGASQPQHF. DNA for the CDR3: TGTGCCAGCAGATTTCAGGGGGCAAGTCAGCCCCAGCATTTT.